A single sample gave rise to the 29 T cell receptor beta chains below, sequenced in a study of early T cells in non-severe SARS-CoV-2 infection. TCRdb independently ran MiXCR on the 5' RACE reads; one entry per CDR3 protein. The data contain about 35,000 distinct CDR3 sequences, 5.5% to 7% of them singletons. The sample was whole blood. The receptors derive from an adult who was a healthcare worker with PCR-confirmed SARS-CoV-2 infection or an uninfected control (not recorded which).

In this sample, this clonotype turned up many times. The chain is built from TRBV6-5 and TRBJ1-2; D unresolved. The V and J ends lost 0 bases and 4 bases respectively, with 18 bases between them. Germline loops: CDR1 MNHEY, CDR2 SVGAGI. The CDR3 sequence is 17 residues long. CDR3 coding DNA: TGTGCCAGCAGTTACTCCGCGGGCCCGGACGCTTTCTATGGCTACACCTTC. This translates into CASSYSAGPDAFYGYTF.

The table lists this clonotype with many counts. J is TRBJ2-7 and V is TRBV11-2; D unclear. Trimming removed 1 base at V and 2 bases at J, with 12 bases between. The CDR3 is made up of 15 amino acids. CDR1 is SGHAT and CDR2 is FQNNGV in the germline V gene. CDR3 region: CASSLGVPDPYEQYF. The DNA of the CDR3 is TGTGCCAGCAGCTTAGGGGTCCCGGACCCCTACGAGCAGTACTTC. Together with reference TRBV11-2 and TRBJ2-7, the CDR3 gives the full variable domain: EAGVAQSPRYKIIEKRQSVAFWCNPISGHATLYWYQQILGQGPKLLIQFQNNGVVDDSQLPKDRFSAERLKGVDSTLKIQPAKLEDSAVYLCASSLGVPDPYEQYFGPGTRLTVT.

Ten or more counts support this clonotype. This rearrangement joins TRBV5-1 to TRBJ2-3, with unresolved D. The CDR3 contains 16 residues. Trimming removed 2 bases at V and 0 bases at J, with 13 bases between. Germline CDR1 reads SGHRS; CDR2 reads YFSETQ. The CDR3 DNA reads TGCGCCAGCAGCTTTAGATCAGCTTCTAGCACAGATACGCAGTATTTT. This encodes CASSFRSASSTDTQYF.

This chain joins TRBV27 and TRBJ1-5; 8 nucleotides align to TRBD1. Germline lookup yields CDR1 MNHEY and CDR2 SMNVEV (reference sequence). Losses at the gene ends were 4 bases for V and 2 bases for J; bases not matched to a gene: 4. This CDR3 spans 15 amino acids. The CDR3 nucleotides read TGTGCCAGCAGTTCTCAGGGGGCTGGCAATCAGCCCCAGCATTTT. It codes for CASSSQGAGNQPQHF.

The table lists this clonotype with many counts. The rearrangement uses TRBV7-6 and TRBJ2-1; TRBD2 agrees at 8 bases. The J segment lost 6 bases and the V segment lost 5 bases, leaving 6 bases of the junction unmatched. The CDR3 contains 14 residues. The germline V gene encodes CDR1 SGHVS and CDR2 FNYEAQ. DNA of the CDR3: TGTGCCAGCAGCCCGGGAGGGCCGAGCAATGAGCAGTTCTTC. It encodes CASSPGGPSNEQFF.

This chain uses TRBV12-3 or TRBV12-4 with TRBJ2-2; 12 bases map to TRBD2. This CDR3 has 17 amino acids. Trimming took 3 bases from V and 1 from J; bases not matched to a gene: 3. CDR3 nucleotides: TGTGCCAGCAGTTTTACTAGCGGGAGGTTGAACACCGGGGAGCTGTTTTTT. Amino acids: CASSFTSGRLNTGELFF.

This clonotype appeared a few times. The J gene is TRBJ2-5, the V gene TRBV7-8, with TRBD2 matching 9 bases. Trimming took 1 base from V and 2 from J; bases not matched to a gene: 8. Germline V gene data show CDR1 as SGHVS and CDR2 as FQNEAQ. The CDR3 length is 17 residues. CDR3 amino acids: CASSLGAATSGQETQYF. Written as DNA, the CDR3 is TGTGCCAGCAGCTTAGGAGCAGCAACTAGCGGGCAAGAGACCCAGTACTTC.

The V and J genes are TRBV20-1 and TRBJ2-7; D is unresolved. V was pared by 2 bases and J by 2 bases, with 7 bases between. Germline CDR1 is DFQATT and CDR2 is SNEGSKA (reference sequence). This CDR3 is built from 12 residues. This CDR3 reads CSARHFTYEQYF. CDR3 nucleotides: TGCAGTGCTAGACATTTTACCTACGAGCAGTACTTC.

The chain recombines TRBV29-1 with TRBJ1-1, with D maybe TRBD1 (6 bases). This CDR3 spans 11 amino acids. Germline lookup yields CDR1 SQVTM and CDR2 ANQGSEA. V lost 8 bases and J 8 bases, leaving 15 bases between the germline ends. The CDR3 spells CSIQGTGEAFF. DNA of the CDR3: TGCAGCATACAGGGCACCGGGGAAGCTTTCTTT. Variable domain in full (rest from reference TRBV29-1 and TRBJ1-1): SAVISQKPSRDICQRGTSLTIQCQVDSQVTMMFWYRQQPGQSLTLIATANQGSEATYESGFVIDKFPISRPNLTFSTLTVSNMSPEDSSIYLCSIQGTGEAFFGQGTRLTVV.

This clonotype was picked up many times. The V and J genes are TRBV3-2 and TRBJ2-7; the table's D gene call, TRBD2, was not cross checked with the DNA. TRBV3-2 is noted as a pseudogene. CDR3 length equals 12 residues. The CDR3 DNA reads as TGTGCCAGCAGCCAACAGGGAGGCGAGCAGTACTTC. Translated: CASSQQGGEQYF.

This clonotype was recorded many times. The chain uses TRBV20-1 and TRBJ1-1, with 8 bases that match TRBD1. The V gene's germline CDR1 is DFQATT and CDR2 SNEGSKA (reference sequence). The CDR3 is 15 amino acids. Trimming took 2 bases from V and 4 from J; bases not matched to a gene: 9. The CDR3 DNA reads as TGCAGTGCTAGACAGGGGGCAATTGGGTCCACTGAAGCTTTCTTT. The encoded protein is CSARQGAIGSTEAFF.

This clonotype has at least ten counts. The chain couples TRBV27 to TRBJ1-1; perhaps TRBD1 as D (5 bases). The germline V gene has CDR1 MNHEY and CDR2 SMNVEV (reference sequence). This CDR3 contains 14 residues. The V gene lost 6 bases and the J gene lost 4 bases, with 15 bases spanning the gap. The CDR3 here is CASRQGLPATEAFF. The CDR3 DNA is TGTGCCAGCAGGCAGGGACTTCCCGCCACTGAAGCTTTCTTT.

About this clonotype itself: This may be a read error, as it is one base from a much larger clone. This chain uses TRBV5-4 with TRBJ2-3; D is unresolved. Looked up from germline, CDR1 is SGHNT and CDR2 is YYREEE (reference sequence). The CDR3 is 14 amino acids. The CDR3 reads CVSSRRSEADTQYF. Here the CDR3 DNA reads TGTGTCAGCAGCCGCCGGAGTGAGGCAGATACGCAGTATTTT.

Ten or more counts support this clonotype. The chain joins TRBV10-1 to TRBJ2-2; D gene unclear. V gave up 2 bases and J gave up 4 bases, with 2 bases separating them. Germline values: CDR1 WNHNN, CDR2 SYGVQD (reference sequence). This CDR3 region has 12 residues. CDR3 coding DNA: TGCGCCAGCAGTGAGCTCACCGGGGAGCTGTTTTTT. It specifies CASSELTGELFF.

This clonotype has at least ten counts. The rearrangement uses TRBV27 and TRBJ1-5; no reliable D call. The CDR3 is 13 amino acids. Germline loops: CDR1 MNHEY, CDR2 SMNVEV (reference sequence). The V gene lost 6 bases and the J gene lost 7 bases, with 13 bases spanning the gap. The CDR3 nucleotides read TGTGCCAGCAGCCCCCTGCGTGGGCAGCCCCAGCATTTT. Its protein product is CASSPLRGQPQHF.

The genes are TRBV5-5 and TRBJ2-1, with D perhaps TRBD1 (6 bases). Germline-derived CDR1 and CDR2 are SGHKS and YYEKEE (reference sequence). With 4 bases removed from V and 4 bases from J, the gap between germline ends came to 12 bases. CDR3 size: 14 residues. The CDR3 DNA is TGTGCCAGCAGCCCCGGGACACGATACAATGAGCAGTTCTTC. Translating it yields CASSPGTRYNEQFF.

This clonotype occurred many times. The chain combines TRBV6-2 or TRBV6-3 with TRBJ1-6, with 7 bases matching TRBD1. This CDR3 region has 13 residues. Per the germline V gene, CDR1 is MNHEY and CDR2 is SVGEGT. V was clipped by 2 bases and J by 9 bases; unmatched bases: 1. The CDR3 loop is CASSYGDSSPLHF. DNA of the CDR3: TGTGCCAGCAGTTACGGGGACAGTTCACCCCTCCACTTT.

This clonotype was recorded a few times. The CDR3 here is CASSPLGTVPAKNIQYF. The CDR3 region has the DNA TGCGCCAGCAGTCCCTTAGGGACAGTCCCAGCCAAAAACATTCAGTACTTC. This chain links TRBV23-1 with TRBJ2-4; 7 bases line up with TRBD1. TRBV23-1 is filed as an ORF, its function uncertain. After removal of 4 bases from V and 0 bases from J, the junction contained 9 bases not matched to a gene. The CDR3 has 17 amino acids.

Worth noting for this clonotype: A read error is possible here, since a much larger clone lies one base away. The chain employs TRBV18 and TRBJ2-7; a possible D gene is TRBD1 (5 bases). The V gene lost 4 bases and the J gene lost 7 bases, with 17 bases spanning the gap. In germline, CDR1 is KGHSH, CDR2 LQKENI. This CDR3 has 14 residues. DNA for the CDR3: TGTGCCAGCTCACTCGACAGTGGCCGAGGTGAGCAGTACTTC. Amino acid sequence: CASSLDSGRGEQYF.

The chain recombines TRBV27 with TRBJ1-1; TRBD1 aligns across 7 bases. The CDR3 totals 13 residues. The J segment lost 4 bases and the V segment lost 6 bases, leaving 5 bases of the junction unmatched. The germline V gene encodes CDR1 MNHEY and CDR2 SMNVEV (reference sequence). The CDR3 reads CASRRTGGTEAFF. In nucleotides, the CDR3 is TGTGCCAGCAGGAGGACAGGAGGCACTGAAGCTTTCTTT.

The table lists this clonotype with many counts. The gene calls are TRBV10-3 and TRBJ2-2; tentatively, D is TRBD1 (5 bases). Germline V gives CDR1 ENHRY, CDR2 SYGVKD. V was cut by 0 bases and J by 3 bases, with 5 bases left in between. The CDR3 covers 14 residues. The CDR3 nucleotides read TGTGCCATCAGTGAGTCCAGGGACACCGGGGAGCTGTTTTTT. Encoded protein: CAISESRDTGELFF.

This clonotype was seen at least ten times. This chain connects TRBV3-1 to TRBJ2-5; D call uncertain. CDR1 and CDR2 from the germline V gene are LGHDT and YNNKEL (reference sequence). V was shortened by 1 base and J by 5 bases, with 11 bases between the two germline ends. This CDR3 spans 14 amino acids. The CDR3 protein is CASSQVGVVETQYF. The CDR3 DNA reads TGTGCCAGCAGCCAAGTAGGAGTGGTGGAGACCCAGTACTTC.

This clonotype was counted many times. The rearrangement joins TRBV29-1 to TRBJ1-1; no firm D call. Germline CDR1 SQVTM, CDR2 ANQGSEA. V dropped 4 bases and J dropped 8 bases, with 11 bases sitting between them. This CDR3 spans 11 amino acids. CDR3 sequence reads: CSVGRSDEAFF. The CDR3 region has the DNA TGCAGCGTTGGACGGTCCGACGAAGCTTTCTTT.

This clonotype has ten or more counts. The chain combines TRBV11-3 with TRBJ2-3; 9 bases fit TRBD2. The CDR3 has 16 amino acids. V lost 4 bases to trimming and J lost 0 bases; unmatched junction nucleotides: 5. Germline V gene data show CDR1 as SGHNT and CDR2 as YENEEA. The CDR3 coding sequence is TGTGCCAGCAGCTCATCTAGCGGGGCTAGCACAGATACGCAGTATTTT. Protein product: CASSSSSGASTDTQYF.

This clonotype was found a few times. The CDR3 bases are TGCGCCAGCAGCCCGGGACAGGGTCATGGTTACGAGCAGTACTTC. It codes for CASSPGQGHGYEQYF. V is TRBV5-1 and J is TRBJ2-7, with 9 nucleotides matching TRBD1. In germline, CDR1 is SGHRS, CDR2 YFSETQ. V lost 4 bases to trimming and J lost 4 bases; unmatched junction nucleotides: 9. CDR3 length: 15 amino acids.

This sequence joins TRBV5-1 and TRBJ2-6; unclear D gene. The CDR3 has 14 amino acids. Germline-derived CDR1 and CDR2 are SGHRS and YFSETQ. V lost 2 bases to trimming and J lost 4 bases, with 7 bases between them. In DNA, the CDR3 is TGCGCCAGCAGCTTAAGGCCCGGGGCCAACGTCCTGACTTTC. It yields the protein CASSLRPGANVLTF.

This clonotype was observed at least ten times. The rearrangement joins TRBV11-2 to TRBJ1-4; D is possibly TRBD1 (5 bases). The CDR3 length is 15 residues. V was shortened by 3 bases and J by 5 bases, with 13 bases between the two germline ends. Germline CDR1 SGHAT, CDR2 FQNNGV. The CDR3 is CASSLLGTYNEKLFF. CDR3 bases: TGTGCCAGCAGCTTGTTGGGGACCTACAATGAAAAACTGTTTTTT.

V usage is TRBV4-1 and J usage is TRBJ2-1; D is perhaps TRBD1 (7 bases). The CDR3 is 17 residues long. Germline CDR1 reads MGHRA; CDR2 reads YSYEKL. Trimming pared 2 bases from V and 5 bases from J, leaving 19 bases between. The chain's CDR3 is CASSQRYDRRGHNEQFF. Here the CDR3 DNA reads TGCGCCAGCAGCCAACGGTATGACAGGAGGGGGCACAATGAGCAGTTCTTC.

This clonotype was counted only a few times. The gene calls are TRBV14 and TRBJ1-2; D not resolved. The germline V gene has CDR1 SGHDN and CDR2 FVKESK. Trimming removed 1 base from V and 9 bases from J, with 12 bases in between. The CDR3 contains 13 residues. In DNA form, the CDR3 reads TGTGCCAGCAGCCAAGGGGCAGGCAGGAGCTACACCTTC. It is translated as CASSQGAGRSYTF.